Listed here are 23 T cell receptor beta chains from one sample, sequenced in a study of regulatory T cells. Study outcomes and limitations: In CD3G-deficient patients, conventional CD4+ T cells were enriched for hydrophobic CDR3 residues at positions 6 and 7.

The PCR used 52 TRBV and 13 TRBJ primers. Profiling relied on immunoSEQ multiplex PCR, and the TCRdb table lists in-frame clones only, not all of them. The sample shows about 34,000 clones, more than 85% of them seen only once. Their specific antigens are unknown. The sample was conventional CD4+ T cells sorted from blood. All receptors derive from a child aged 2 to 10 with CD3G deficiency.

Comment on this clone: At the DNA level, this CDR3 is encoded by other sequences in the same sample as well. The chain carries TRBV7-9 and TRBJ2-7; D ambiguous. CDR3 size: 15 residues. The V end lost 1 base, the J end lost 6 bases, and 16 bases lay between the germline ends. Germline V lookup: CDR1 SEHNR, CDR2 FQNEAQ (reference sequence). In DNA form, the CDR3 reads TGTGCCAGCAGCTTAGGTTCCGGAACATCTGGCGAGCAGTACTTC. Protein product: CASSLGSGTSGEQYF.

The chain has TRBV28 and TRBJ2-2, with D possibly matching TRBD2 (6 bases). The CDR3 is made up of 15 amino acids. Germline CDR1 reads MDHEN; CDR2 reads SYDVKM. V was pared by 6 bases and J by 5 bases, with 16 bases between. The CDR3 DNA is TGTGCCAGCAGGACCGGGACTCCCGGGACCGGGGAGCTGTTTTTT. It yields the protein CASRTGTPGTGELFF.

This rearrangement joins TRBV28 to TRBJ1-5; D possibly corresponds to TRBD1 (6 bases). The CDR3 is made up of 14 amino acids. The V gene's germline CDR1 is MDHEN and CDR2 SYDVKM. V was cut by 2 bases and J by 6 bases, with 11 bases left in between. This CDR3 is CASSLDRIVQPQHF. Here the CDR3 DNA reads TGTGCCAGCAGTTTAGACAGGATAGTTCAGCCCCAGCATTTT.

The chain employs TRBV28 and TRBJ1-4; D might be TRBD1 (5 bases). Trimming took off 5 bases at V and 2 bases at J, with 12 bases between the two ends. The germline V gene encodes CDR1 MDHEN and CDR2 SYDVKM. This CDR3 comprises 15 residues. The CDR3 bases are TGTGCCAGCAGTACCAGGGATTTGACTAATGAAAAACTGTTTTTT. It is translated as CASSTRDLTNEKLFF.

V usage is TRBV6-5 and J usage is TRBJ2-7, with 10 bases lining up with TRBD1. Germline values: CDR1 MNHEY, CDR2 SVGAGI. J gave up 4 bases and V 6 bases, and 9 bases lay outside the gene matches. The CDR3 sequence is 15 residues long. The DNA of the CDR3 is TGTGCCAGCAGCCGAGGGGGACAGGGGAGGTACGAGCAGTACTTC. Translating gives CASSRGGQGRYEQYF.

The chain is built from TRBV5-1 and TRBJ2-1; 11 positions match TRBD2. The CDR3 runs 16 residues. Germline V CDR1 and CDR2: SGHRS, YFSETQ. Trimming cost V 4 bases and J 4 bases; bases outside gene matches: 7. The CDR3 here is CASSRGTSGDYNEQFF. CDR3 DNA sequence: TGCGCCAGCAGCCGCGGGACTAGCGGAGATTACAATGAGCAGTTCTTC.

The rearrangement uses TRBV5-1 and TRBJ2-1; maybe TRBD2 (5 bases). Trimming stripped 0 bases from V and 0 bases from J, with 7 bases between. The germline CDR1 and CDR2 sequences are SGHRS and YFSETQ. CDR3 length equals 15 residues. The CDR3 nucleotides read TGCGCCAGCAGCTTGGCGGGGAGCTCCTACAATGAGCAGTTCTTC. It codes for CASSLAGSSYNEQFF.

V usage is TRBV7-9 and J usage is TRBJ2-5; TRBD1 agrees at 10 bases. The V segment lost 1 base and the J segment 0 bases; nucleotides outside the gene matches: 2. CDR1 is SEHNR, CDR2 FQNEAQ, per germline (reference sequence). There are 16 residues in the CDR3. This CDR3 is CASSLGDRGNQETQYF. Here the CDR3 DNA reads TGTGCCAGCAGCTTAGGGGACAGGGGTAACCAAGAGACCCAGTACTTC.

CDR3 sequence: CASSQYQETQYF. The CDR3 DNA is TGTGCCAGCTCCCAGTACCAAGAGACCCAGTACTTC. The V call is TRBV18, the J call TRBJ2-5; D is uncertain. Germline CDR1 and CDR2: KGHSH and LQKENI. Deletions cut 6 bases from V and 0 bases from J, with 5 bases between. The CDR3 consists of 12 residues.

The rearrangement joins TRBV6-6 to TRBJ2-1, with D uncertain. Germline CDR1 MNHNY, CDR2 SVGAGI (reference sequence). The CDR3 sequence is 12 residues long. The germline V and J ends were trimmed by 4 bases and 8 bases, with 9 bases remaining between them. CDR3 protein: CASSSLSHEQFF. Written as DNA, the CDR3 is TGTGCCAGCAGTTCCCTAAGCCATGAGCAGTTCTTC.

This clone was counted a few times. This sequence joins TRBV6-1 and TRBJ2-7; no clear D. CDR1 MNHNS and CDR2 SASEGT come from the germline V gene. V was trimmed by 6 bases and J by 3 bases, leaving 6 bases between them. The CDR3 contains 11 residues. The CDR3: CASRVSYEQYF. The CDR3 DNA sequence: TGTGCCAGCAGGGTAAGCTACGAGCAGTACTTC.

The chain uses TRBV19 and TRBJ2-3, with 7 bases matching TRBD2. The CDR3 contains 17 residues. In germline, CDR1 is LNHDA, CDR2 SQIVND (reference sequence). Trimming removed 3 bases from V and 1 base from J; junction bases left unmatched: 10. The CDR3, as DNA: TGTGCCAGTAGTATGGGTGCTATTGCGGGAGGCACAGATACGCAGTATTTT. Translating gives CASSMGAIAGGTDTQYF.

The V gene is TRBV7-8, the J gene TRBJ2-7; no clear D. Trimming pared 1 base from V and 6 bases from J, leaving 10 bases between. Germline V gene data show CDR1 as SGHVS and CDR2 as FQNEAQ. This CDR3 is built from 13 residues. The CDR3, as DNA: TGTGCCAGCAGCTTAGTGGGCCTCGGCGAGCAGTACTTC. It yields the protein CASSLVGLGEQYF.

The chain combines TRBV5-1 with TRBJ2-2; D is possibly TRBD1 (7 bases). Germline CDR1 SGHRS, CDR2 YFSETQ. This CDR3 contains 15 residues. V dropped 4 bases and J dropped 0 bases, with 10 bases sitting between them. CDR3 amino acids: CASSAGTANTGELFF. CDR3 DNA: TGCGCCAGCAGCGCGGGGACAGCGAACACCGGGGAGCTGTTTTTT.

J is TRBJ1-5 and V is TRBV6-1; D is undetermined. The CDR3 spans 16 residues. The V gene's germline CDR1 is MNHNS and CDR2 SASEGT. V lost 7 bases to trimming and J lost 9 bases, with 25 bases between them. CDR3 loop: CASTEGTRTPSGPQHF. The CDR3 coding sequence is TGTGCCAGCACTGAGGGAACCCGGACCCCCTCAGGGCCCCAGCATTTT.

This clone was detected only once. The J gene is TRBJ2-2, the V gene TRBV5-1; D is perhaps TRBD1 (6 bases). CDR3 length: 16 amino acids. V was clipped by 4 bases and J by 5 bases, with 18 bases between them. CDR1 SGHRS and CDR2 YFSETQ come from the germline V gene. DNA of the CDR3: TGCGCCAGCAGCGCGTCGGACAGCGTCACAACCGGGGAGCTGTTTTTT. Protein sequence: CASSASDSVTTGELFF.

The J gene is TRBJ2-6, the V gene TRBV18, with TRBD1 matching over 9 bases. The CDR3 is 18 residues long. Germline V CDR1 and CDR2: KGHSH, LQKENI. With 4 bases clipped from V and 0 bases from J, the junction kept 7 bases outside the gene matches. The CDR3 bases are TGTGCCAGCTCACATACCGGGACAGGGTCCTCTGGGGCCAACGTCCTGACTTTC. Translated: CASSHTGTGSSGANVLTF.

The rearrangement links TRBV6-6 to TRBJ1-2; 10 bases match TRBD1. Germline CDR1 MNHNY, CDR2 SVGAGI (reference sequence). The CDR3 contains 15 residues. V gave up 0 bases and J gave up 8 bases; unmatched junction bases: 6. This chain's CDR3 is CASSYSTTGGGGYTF. CDR3 nucleotide sequence: TGTGCCAGCAGTTACTCGACGACAGGGGGCGGGGGCTACACCTTC.

The chain combines TRBV28 with TRBJ2-2; TRBD2 matches 13 bases. Germline V gene data show CDR1 as MDHEN and CDR2 as SYDVKM. J was trimmed by 7 bases and V by 6 bases; bases with no gene match: 8. The CDR3 has 16 residues. CDR3 coding DNA: TGTGCCAGCAGGCCGCGGACTAGCGGGAGTAGCGGGGAGCTGTTTTTT. Its protein is CASRPRTSGSSGELFF. Looking up the rest from reference TRBV28 and TRBJ2-2 gives the full variable domain: DVKVTQSSRYLVKRTGEKVFLECVQDMDHENMFWYRQDPGLGLRLIYFSYDVKMKEKGDIPEGYSVSREKKERFSLILESASTNQTSMYLCASRPRTSGSSGELFFGEGSRLTVL.

This clone was seen once. The V call is TRBV10-1, the J call TRBJ2-3, with a weak D call TRBD2 (5 bases). CDR3 length: 15 amino acids. Trimming removed 8 bases at V and 4 bases at J, with 19 bases between. Germline V gives CDR1 WNHNN, CDR2 SYGVQD (reference sequence). This CDR3 reads CASPLFGLGSDTQYF. The CDR3 coding sequence is TGCGCCAGCCCACTTTTCGGACTGGGTTCAGATACGCAGTATTTT.

This clone appeared a single time. The V call is TRBV7-9, the J call TRBJ2-4; 7 bases match TRBD1. Germline CDR1 reads SEHNR; CDR2 reads FQNEAQ (reference sequence). The CDR3 consists of 15 residues. Trimming cost V 5 bases and J 1 base; bases outside gene matches: 5. The CDR3 sequence: CASSRGTDAKNIQYF. CDR3 sequence (DNA): TGTGCCAGCAGCCGAGGGACAGACGCCAAAAACATTCAGTACTTC.

The V gene is TRBV28, the J gene TRBJ2-7, with D perhaps TRBD1 (5 bases). The CDR3 covers 14 residues. V shed 2 bases and J shed 2 bases, with 10 bases lying between them. Looked up from germline, CDR1 is MDHEN and CDR2 is SYDVKM. The CDR3 DNA reads as TGTGCCAGCAGTTTAACGGGCAGGGCCTACGAGCAGTACTTC. Its protein is CASSLTGRAYEQYF.

This chain links TRBV11-2 with TRBJ2-7; 12 bases are shared with TRBD2. J gave up 4 bases and V 2 bases, and 6 bases lay outside the gene matches. This CDR3 has 16 amino acids. Germline loops: CDR1 SGHAT, CDR2 FQNNGV. The CDR3 DNA sequence: TGTGCCAGCAGCTTATTTCCGGGACTAGCGGGTTACGAGCAGTACTTC. Amino acid sequence: CASSLFPGLAGYEQYF.